This T cell receptor beta chain was observed in a study of blood T cell repertoires in COVID-19. Looking at the study overall: Italy, Spain and the United States were the sources of the convalescent and acute COVID-19 samples.

Germline values: CDR1 KGHSH, CDR2 LQKENI. The CDR3 is 13 residues long. Between the trimmed V and J ends, which lost 5 bases and 0 bases, there was a span of 8 bases. The data were produced by immunoSEQ multiplex PCR, yet TCRdb's version contains in-frame clones alone and is incomplete. The sample records roughly 380,000 clones, around 89% being singletons. It was during active infection that Seattle patients were enrolled and then longitudinally followed. The chain uses TRBV18 and TRBJ2-7; D ambiguous. This sequence originates from a woman aged 40 to 49 with COVID-19, enrolled during active disease. Sequencing was done on a sample of peripheral blood. The CDR3 region has the DNA TGTGCCAGCTCAAGAGCGAGCTCCTACGAGCAGTACTTC. Protein product: CASSRASSYEQYF.